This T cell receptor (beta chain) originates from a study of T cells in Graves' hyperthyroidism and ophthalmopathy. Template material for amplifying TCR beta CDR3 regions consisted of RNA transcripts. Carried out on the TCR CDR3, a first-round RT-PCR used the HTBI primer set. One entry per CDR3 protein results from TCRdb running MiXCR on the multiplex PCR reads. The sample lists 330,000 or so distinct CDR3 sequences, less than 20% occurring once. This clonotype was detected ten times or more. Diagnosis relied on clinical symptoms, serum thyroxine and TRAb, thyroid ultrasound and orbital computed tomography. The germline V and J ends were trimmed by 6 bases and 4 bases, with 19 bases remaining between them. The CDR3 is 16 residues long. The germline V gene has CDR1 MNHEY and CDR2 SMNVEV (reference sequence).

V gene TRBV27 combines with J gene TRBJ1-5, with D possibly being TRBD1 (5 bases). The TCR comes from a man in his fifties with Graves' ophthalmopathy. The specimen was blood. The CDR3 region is CASSINGQGGNQPQHF. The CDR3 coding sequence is TGTGCCAGCAGCATCAACGGGCAGGGTGGTAATCAGCCCCAGCATTTT.